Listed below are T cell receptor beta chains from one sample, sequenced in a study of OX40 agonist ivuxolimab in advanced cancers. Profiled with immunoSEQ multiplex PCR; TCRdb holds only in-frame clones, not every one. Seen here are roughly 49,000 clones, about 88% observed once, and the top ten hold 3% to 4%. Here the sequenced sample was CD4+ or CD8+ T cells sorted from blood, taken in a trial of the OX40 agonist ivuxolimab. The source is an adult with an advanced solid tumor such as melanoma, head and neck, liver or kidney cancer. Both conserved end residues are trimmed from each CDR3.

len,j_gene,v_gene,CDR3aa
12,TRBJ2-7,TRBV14,ASSQDGWRDEQY
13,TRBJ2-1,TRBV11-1,ASSEQRTAGHEQF
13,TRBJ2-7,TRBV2,ASGSPGQGRYEQY
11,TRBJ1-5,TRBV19,ASRDTSNQPQH
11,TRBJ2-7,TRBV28,ASSFARTYEQY
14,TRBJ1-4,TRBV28,ASSQPPGTGNEKLF
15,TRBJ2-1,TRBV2,ASAPLTSGMARNEQF
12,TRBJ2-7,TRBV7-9,ASSSSIGWYEQY
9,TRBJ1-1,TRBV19,ASTENTEAF
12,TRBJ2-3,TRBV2,ASFMAGAPDTQY
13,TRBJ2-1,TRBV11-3,ASSLDPASYNEQF
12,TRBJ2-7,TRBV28,ASSLEGDPYEQY
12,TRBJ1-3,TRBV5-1,ASSHDGTGNTIY